A selection of T cell receptor beta chains follows, all from one sample in a study of memory CD4+ T cells and cytomegalovirus serostatus. Some clones are missing from TCRdb's copy, which holds only in-frame ones; the method was immunoSEQ multiplex PCR. Of about 52,000 clones listed, over 60% are singletons. The sequenced material came from memory CD4+ T cells from blood. The receptors were sampled from an adult in good health and CMV-seropositive. CDR3s include the opening cysteine and the closing phenylalanine or tryptophan. The D gene is left open where the match is weak. Size is omitted from some rows. Given values are once, few, many or a class for expanded clones.

D	V	size	J	CDR3	DNA
.	TRBV28	few	TRBJ1-5	CASSLARGARQPQHF	TGTGCCAGCAGTTTGGCTCGGGGGGCGAGGCAGCCCCAGCATTTT
TRBD1	TRBV14	.	TRBJ1-4	CASSRSGTVNEKLFF	TGTGCCAGCAGCCGGTCCGGGACAGTTAATGAAAAACTGTTTTTT
.	TRBV5-8	.	TRBJ2-1	CASSLNSVLNEQFF	TGTGCCAGCAGCTTGAACTCCGTTCTTAATGAGCAGTTCTTC
TRBD1	TRBV9	few	TRBJ2-1	CASSVVGTGGDEQFF	TGTGCCAGCAGCGTAGTAGGGACAGGGGGCGATGAGCAGTTCTTC
.	TRBV11-3	.	TRBJ1-1	CASSPGGNLNTEAFF	TGTGCCAGCAGCCCCGGAGGGAACTTAAACACTGAAGCTTTCTTT
TRBD2	TRBV7-3	.	TRBJ2-5	CASSLIGTSGRGETQYF	TGTGCCAGCAGCTTAATCGGGACTAGCGGTCGGGGAGAGACCCAGTACTTC
.	TRBV6-5	.	TRBJ1-6	CASSYSVLLSNSPLHF	TGTGCCAGCAGTTACTCAGTGCTGCTGAGTAATTCACCCCTCCACTTT
TRBD1	TRBV11-1	.	TRBJ2-1	CASSLGGQGKHYNEQFF	TGTGCCAGCAGCTTAGGCGGACAGGGGAAACACTACAATGAGCAGTTCTTC
.	TRBV5-6	.	TRBJ2-1	CASSFYWRGYNEQFF	TGTGCCAGCAGCTTTTACTGGCGGGGCTACAATGAGCAGTTCTTC
.	TRBV5-1	.	TRBJ1-2	CASSPRNSGYGYTF	TGCGCCAGCAGCCCCAGAAATAGCGGCTATGGCTACACCTTC
TRBD2	TRBV30	.	TRBJ2-3	CAWTSGGAGADTQYF	TGTGCCTGGACTAGCGGGGGGGCCGGCGCAGATACGCAGTATTTT
TRBD1	TRBV28	.	TRBJ1-2	CASITLSRTGGNYGYTF	TGTGCCAGCATTACTCTATCCCGGACAGGGGGGAACTATGGCTACACCTTC
.	TRBV7-9	.	TRBJ2-5	CASSPPGGRMTETQYF	TGTGCCAGCAGCCCTCCGGGTGGGAGGATGACGGAGACCCAGTACTTC
.	TRBV18	once	TRBJ1-6	CASSLDQKSSPLHF	TGTGCCAGCTCCCTAGACCAAAAATCTTCACCCCTCCACTTT
.	TRBV4-3	.	TRBJ1-2	CASSHSGDGRSGYTF	TGCGCCAGCAGTCACTCGGGGGACGGCAGGTCCGGCTACACCTTC
TRBD1	TRBV29-1	once	TRBJ2-2	CSVDSGSDRAGTGELFF	TGCAGCGTTGATTCCGGCTCGGACAGGGCGGGCACCGGGGAGCTGTTTTTT
TRBD1	TRBV2	.	TRBJ2-3	CASSPEGQGIDTQYF	TGTGCCAGCAGCCCCGAGGGACAGGGTATAGATACGCAGTATTTT
TRBD2	TRBV12-5	.	TRBJ2-5	CASGLVLRASGRGGQETQYF	TGTGCTAGTGGTTTGGTACTCAGGGCTAGCGGGAGAGGGGGCCAAGAGACCCAGTACTTC
.	TRBV10-1	.	TRBJ2-5	CASSESGKSGTQYF	TGCGCCAGCAGTGAGTCGGGCAAAAGTGGGACCCAGTACTTC
TRBD2	TRBV5-1	.	TRBJ2-7	CASSEDPGLAGGKNSYEQYF	TGCGCCAGCAGCGAAGACCCGGGACTAGCGGGAGGGAAAAACTCCTACGAGCAGTACTTC
.	TRBV2	.	TRBJ1-2	CASTPGRGATGYTF	TGTGCCAGCACCCCGGGTCGGGGGGCGACTGGCTACACCTTC
.	TRBV9	.	TRBJ1-3	CASSVGHTSGNTIYF	TGTGCCAGCAGCGTAGGACATACCTCTGGAAACACCATATATTTT
TRBD1	TRBV19	.	TRBJ1-1	CASRGQGVWSTEAFF	TGTGCCAGTAGGGGGCAGGGGGTATGGAGCACTGAAGCTTTCTTT
TRBD2	TRBV5-1	.	TRBJ2-5	CASSGGGLANQETQYF	TGCGCCAGCAGCGGAGGGGGACTAGCTAACCAAGAGACCCAGTACTTC
.	TRBV6-1	.	TRBJ1-6	CASRRGESGSPLHF	TGTGCCAGCAGGAGGGGGGAATCAGGTTCACCCCTCCACTTT
TRBD1	TRBV5-4	few	TRBJ1-1	CASSTRTGAYAEAFF	TGTGCCAGCAGCACCAGGACAGGGGCCTACGCTGAAGCTTTCTTT
.	TRBV3-2	.	TRBJ2-3	CASRDTQYF	TGTGCCAGCAGGGATACGCAGTATTTT
.	TRBV9	few	TRBJ2-2	CASRGGGSNTGELFF	TGTGCCAGCAGAGGAGGGGGCTCGAACACCGGGGAGCTGTTTTTT
.	TRBV6-1	.	TRBJ2-5	CASSARGRETQYF	TGTGCCAGCAGTGCCCGGGGGAGGGAGACCCAGTACTTC
.	TRBV6-1	.	TRBJ1-3	CASSEGGLKGNTIYF	TGTGCCAGCAGTGAAGGAGGGCTGAAGGGAAACACCATATATTTT
.	TRBV2	.	TRBJ1-5	CASSRTEDQPQHF	TGTGCCAGCAGTAGGACAGAAGATCAGCCCCAGCATTTT
.	TRBV2	.	TRBJ2-7	CASISSRYEQYF	TGTGCCAGCATTTCCTCAAGGTACGAGCAGTACTTC
TRBD1	TRBV6-6	.	TRBJ1-1	CASTEDRANTEAFF	TGTGCCAGCACTGAGGACAGGGCGAACACTGAAGCTTTCTTT
TRBD1	TRBV29-1	.	TRBJ2-7	CSVTGGPYEQYF	TGCAGCGTGACAGGGGGGCCCTACGAGCAGTACTTC
.	TRBV27	.	TRBJ1-4	CASSGREGEKLFF	TGTGCCAGCAGTGGTAGGGAGGGAGAAAAACTGTTTTTT
TRBD2	TRBV7-8	once	TRBJ2-2	CASRPGLAGGVNTGELFF	TGTGCCAGCAGACCTGGACTAGCGGGAGGCGTAAACACCGGGGAGCTGTTTTTT
.	TRBV2	.	TRBJ2-7	CATLRDGFSYEQYF	TGTGCCACCCTAAGGGACGGCTTCTCCTACGAGCAGTACTTC
.	TRBV6-5	.	TRBJ1-2	CASSYSGSYGYTF	TGTGCCAGCAGTTACTCTGGCAGCTATGGCTACACCTTC
.	TRBV29-1	.	TRBJ1-2	CSVQLGASRGYTF	TGCAGCGTTCAGCTGGGCGCCTCAAGGGGCTACACCTTC
TRBD2	TRBV7-3	.	TRBJ2-3	CASSRSGGKTDTQYF	TGTGCCAGCAGCCGAAGCGGGGGGAAGACAGATACGCAGTATTTT
TRBD1	TRBV5-1	few	TRBJ1-1	CASSAYRGSTEAFF	TGCGCCAGCAGCGCCTACAGGGGAAGCACTGAAGCTTTCTTT
.	TRBV29-1	.	TRBJ2-5	CSATRKETQYF	TGCAGCGCGACTAGAAAAGAGACCCAGTACTTC
.	TRBV7-9	.	TRBJ2-5	CASSPPFRVGETQYF	TGTGCCAGCAGCCCTCCTTTTCGGGTGGGGGAGACCCAGTACTTC
.	TRBV7-2	.	TRBJ1-4	CASSFSLGGHSNEKLFF	TGTGCCAGCAGCTTCTCGCTGGGGGGGCATTCTAATGAAAAACTGTTTTTT
.	TRBV27	.	TRBJ1-6	CASTLSWNSPLHF	TGTGCCAGCACCCTCAGTTGGAATTCACCCCTCCACTTT
.	TRBV10-3	few	TRBJ1-4	CAISSGTPGGPNEKLFF	TGTGCCATCAGTTCGGGGACACCCGGAGGGCCTAATGAAAAACTGTTTTTT
.	TRBV28	.	TRBJ1-2	CASSPGTFSGYTF	TGTGCCAGCAGCCCCGGGACATTTTCTGGCTACACCTTC
TRBD1	TRBV5-6	.	TRBJ2-7	CASSLAGQESSYEQYF	TGTGCCAGCAGCTTGGCGGGACAGGAGAGCTCCTACGAGCAGTACTTC
TRBD2	TRBV2	.	TRBJ2-2	CASSGTSGGSGELFF	TGTGCCAGCAGCGGGACTAGCGGGGGTTCCGGGGAGCTGTTTTTT
TRBD1	TRBV5-1	.	TRBJ1-1	CASSLGVAGGYTEAFF	TGCGCCAGCAGCTTGGGAGTTGCAGGGGGATATACTGAAGCTTTCTTT
.	TRBV28	once	TRBJ1-2	CASSSYGYTF	TGTGCCAGCAGCAGCTATGGCTACACCTTC
.	TRBV5-4	.	TRBJ1-2	CASSLVGNYGYTF	TGTGCCAGCAGCTTGGTCGGTAACTATGGCTACACCTTC
TRBD2	TRBV11-3	.	TRBJ2-1	CASSPRGAGGYNEQFF	TGTGCCAGCAGCCCACGGGGAGCGGGGGGATACAATGAGCAGTTCTTC
TRBD1	TRBV15	.	TRBJ1-4	CATSINRGYNEKLFF	TGTGCCACCAGCATTAACAGGGGGTATAATGAAAAACTGTTTTTT
.	TRBV7-2	.	TRBJ2-7	CASSTGRGQYEQYF	TGTGCCAGCAGTACCGGGCGGGGGCAATACGAGCAGTACTTC